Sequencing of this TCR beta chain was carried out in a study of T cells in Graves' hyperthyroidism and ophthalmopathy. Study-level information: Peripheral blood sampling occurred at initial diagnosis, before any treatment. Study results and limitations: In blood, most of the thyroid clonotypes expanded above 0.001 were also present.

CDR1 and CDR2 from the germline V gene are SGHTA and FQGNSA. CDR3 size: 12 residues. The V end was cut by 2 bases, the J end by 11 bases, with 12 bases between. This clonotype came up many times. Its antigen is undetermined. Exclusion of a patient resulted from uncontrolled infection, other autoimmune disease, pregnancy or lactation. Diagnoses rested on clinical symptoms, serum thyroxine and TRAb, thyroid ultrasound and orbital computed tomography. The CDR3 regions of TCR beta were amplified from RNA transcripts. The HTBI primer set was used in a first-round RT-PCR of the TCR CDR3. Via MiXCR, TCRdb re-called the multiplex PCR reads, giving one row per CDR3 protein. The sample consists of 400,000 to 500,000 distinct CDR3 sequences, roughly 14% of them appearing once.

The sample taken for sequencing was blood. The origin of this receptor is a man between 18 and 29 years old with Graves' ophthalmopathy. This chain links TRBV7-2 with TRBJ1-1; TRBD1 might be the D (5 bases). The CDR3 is CASSLYGGDAFF. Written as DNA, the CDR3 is TGTGCCAGCAGCTTATACGGCGGGGACGCTTTCTTT.